Below, 8 T cell receptor beta chains from the same sample are listed, as sequenced in a study of blood T cell repertoires in COVID-19. Produced via immunoSEQ multiplex PCR; TCRdb's table is partial and in-frame only. The table shows around 470,000 clones, with nearly 90% occurring only once. Sequenced: peripheral blood. These receptors were taken from a man between 18 and 35 years old with COVID-19, enrolled during active disease.

The J gene is TRBJ2-2, the V gene TRBV4-1; 12 nucleotides align to TRBD2. This CDR3 has 18 residues. V shed 3 bases and J 4 bases; nucleotides not matched to a gene: 9. From germline, CDR1 is MGHRA and CDR2 YSYEKL. CDR3 protein: CASSQRLAGGRGTGELFF. CDR3 DNA sequence: TGCGCCAGCAGCCAGAGGCTAGCGGGGGGGCGTGGCACCGGGGAGCTGTTTTTT.

The V call is TRBV7-9, the J call TRBJ1-1; no clear D. Per the germline V gene, CDR1 is SEHNR and CDR2 is FQNEAQ (reference sequence). V was trimmed by 1 base and J by 4 bases, leaving 16 bases between them. CDR3 length: 16 residues. CDR3 region: CASSLGRQAAGTEAFF. The CDR3 nucleotides read TGTGCCAGCAGCTTAGGTCGGCAGGCAGCGGGCACTGAAGCTTTCTTT.

The rearrangement joins TRBV6-2 or TRBV6-3 to TRBJ2-2; D is ambiguous. Trimming removed 5 bases at V and 3 bases at J, with 13 bases between. The germline gives CDR1 MNHEY, CDR2 SVGEGT. CDR3 length: 15 amino acids. The CDR3 coding sequence is TGTGCCAGCAGTCCCCCTAAATGGTACACCGGGGAGCTGTTTTTT. It yields the protein CASSPPKWYTGELFF.

This clone has a count of ten or more. The CDR3 DNA reads TGTGCCAGCTCAGCCTTGGCAGTCGAGCAGTTCTTC. Protein: CASSALAVEQFF. This chain uses TRBV18 with TRBJ2-1; no clear D gene. The germline V gene encodes CDR1 KGHSH and CDR2 LQKENI. This CDR3 is built from 12 residues. The germline V and J ends were trimmed by 5 bases and 10 bases, with 12 bases remaining between them.

V and J are TRBV24-1 and TRBJ1-3, with D uncertain. Trimming stripped 0 bases from V and 6 bases from J, with 11 bases between. CDR1 is KGHDR and CDR2 is SFDVKD in the germline V gene. The CDR3 sequence is 15 residues long. CDR3 amino acids: CATSDLRSGSNTIYF. CDR3 DNA sequence: TGTGCCACCAGTGATTTGCGGAGCGGGTCAAACACCATATATTTT.

V usage is TRBV7-9 and J usage is TRBJ2-2; tentatively, D is TRBD2 (6 bases). The V end lost 4 bases, the J end lost 5 bases, and 17 bases lay between the germline ends. The germline CDR1 and CDR2 sequences are SEHNR and FQNEAQ (reference sequence). The CDR3 runs to 16 residues. The CDR3 sequence: CASSSPGLRSTGELFF. For the CDR3, the DNA is TGTGCCAGCAGCTCCCCGGGACTGAGAAGTACCGGGGAGCTGTTTTTT.

J is TRBJ2-7 and V is TRBV13; 7 nucleotides align to TRBD2. The V gene's germline CDR1 is PRHDT and CDR2 FYEKMQ (reference sequence). The CDR3 is 13 amino acids. Trimming removed 5 bases from V and 2 bases from J; junction bases left unmatched: 3. The CDR3: CASSGGRTYEQYF. As DNA, the CDR3 is TGTGCCAGCAGCGGCGGGAGAACCTACGAGCAGTACTTC.

The rearrangement uses TRBV21-1 and TRBJ2-2; no DNA check was done on the table's D call, TRBD2. TRBV21-1 is termed a pseudogene. The CDR3 has 14 residues. CDR3 sequence: CASSKALRRGELFF. The CDR3 DNA is TGTGCCAGCAGCAAAGCGCTGAGAAGAGGGGAGCTGTTTTTT.